One and the same sample provided the 24 T cell receptor beta chains below, sequenced in a study of T cell responses to AZD1222 COVID-19 vaccine. The protocol was immunoSEQ multiplex PCR, while the TCRdb copy is restricted to in-frame clones and leaves out a portion. Of 100,000 to 150,000 clones listed, 92% are singletons. The sample here was peripheral blood, taken 28 days after the second AZD1222 dose. The receptors were sampled from an adult who received the AZD1222 COVID-19 vaccine.

This sequence joins TRBV15 and TRBJ1-1, with D uncertain. Germline V gives CDR1 LNHNV, CDR2 YYDKDF (reference sequence). V was cut by 1 base and J by 1 base, with 16 bases left in between. The CDR3 totals 17 residues. In nucleotides, the CDR3 is TGTGCCACCAGCAGAGCTGGGCCCGTCGGAGAGAACACTGAAGCTTTCTTT. This sequence encodes CATSRAGPVGENTEAFF.

V is TRBV5-6 and J is TRBJ1-3, with D possibly matching TRBD1 (5 bases). CDR1 is SGHDT, CDR2 YYEEEE, per germline. Trimming pared 6 bases from V and 3 bases from J, leaving 16 bases between. The CDR3 is 15 residues long. The CDR3 nucleotides read TGTGCCAGCACCCCCCGGACACTGGGTGGAAACACCATATATTTT. Translating gives CASTPRTLGGNTIYF.

This sequence joins TRBV9 and TRBJ2-5; tentatively, D is TRBD1 (6 bases). Trimming cost V 0 bases and J 2 bases, with 14 bases left between them. Per germline, CDR1 SGDLS and CDR2 YYNGEE. The CDR3 is 16 amino acids. CDR3 coding DNA: TGTGCCAGCAGCGTAGGTGCAGGGGCGGTTCAAGAGACCCAGTACTTC. Amino acids: CASSVGAGAVQETQYF.

This clone was observed a single time. The CDR3 reads CAWSVLPAGEHGNTIYF. In nucleotides, the CDR3 is TGTGCCTGGAGTGTACTACCTGCAGGAGAACACGGAAACACCATATATTTT. The chain joins TRBV30 to TRBJ1-3; D not certain. The CDR3 is 17 amino acids. Germline CDR1 is GTSNPN and CDR2 is SVGIG (reference sequence). V was cut by 0 bases and J by 4 bases, with 19 bases left in between.

The chain is built from TRBV11-2 and TRBJ2-1, with 8 bases identical to TRBD2. The length of the CDR3 is 16 residues. V lost 4 bases, J lost 4 bases, and 9 bases stayed unmatched. CDR1 is SGHAT, CDR2 FQNNGV, per germline. The CDR3 loop is CASSSVRVAGYNEQFF. The CDR3 region has the DNA TGTGCCAGCAGCTCCGTTAGAGTAGCGGGGTACAATGAGCAGTTCTTC. The whole variable domain, filled in from reference TRBV11-2 and TRBJ2-1, reads EAGVAQSPRYKIIEKRQSVAFWCNPISGHATLYWYQQILGQGPKLLIQFQNNGVVDDSQLPKDRFSAERLKGVDSTLKIQPAKLEDSAVYLCASSSVRVAGYNEQFFGPGTRLTVL.

The CDR3 bases are TGTGCCAGCAGCTTTGGGCCCGGGAGGGGGACCGGGGAGCTGTTTTTT. This sequence encodes CASSFGPGRGTGELFF. The chain is built from TRBV5-4 and TRBJ2-2, with TRBD2 matching 8 bases. Trimming removed 2 bases from V and 5 bases from J; junction bases left unmatched: 8. Germline V gives CDR1 SGHNT, CDR2 YYREEE (reference sequence). The CDR3 runs 16 residues.

The V gene is TRBV5-1, the J gene TRBJ1-6; no definite D call. Per the germline V gene, CDR1 is SGHRS and CDR2 is YFSETQ. Trimming took off 0 bases at V and 0 bases at J, with 19 bases between the two ends. This CDR3 is built from 20 residues. The CDR3 spells CASSLGQLLFSSSYNSPLHF. In DNA, the CDR3 is TGCGCCAGCAGCTTGGGGCAGCTACTATTTTCCAGCTCCTATAATTCACCCCTCCACTTT.

The rearrangement uses TRBV30 and TRBJ2-2, with 9 bases matching TRBD1. V lost 0 bases to trimming and J lost 4 bases; unmatched junction nucleotides: 3. The V gene's germline CDR1 is GTSNPN and CDR2 SVGIG (reference sequence). CDR3 size: 15 residues. This chain's CDR3 is CAWSVRDRATGELFF. The CDR3 DNA reads as TGTGCCTGGAGTGTAAGGGACAGGGCCACCGGGGAGCTGTTTTTT.

The V call is TRBV19, the J call TRBJ1-1; the D is unclear. Per germline, CDR1 LNHDA and CDR2 SQIVND (reference sequence). V was shortened by 8 bases and J by 1 base, with 8 bases between the two germline ends. This CDR3 has 12 amino acids. CDR3 sequence (DNA): TGTGCCAGTTCCTTCTCGAACACTGAAGCTTTCTTT. As protein: CASSFSNTEAFF.

This clone came up once. The V call is TRBV23-1, the J call TRBJ2-4, with 11 nucleotides matching TRBD1. TRBV23-1 is designated an ORF whose function remains uncertain. This CDR3 has 18 residues. Trimming at V came to 6 bases and at J to 0 bases, leaving 10 bases not matched to a gene. The DNA of the CDR3 is TGCGCCAGCAGCACGCCGGGACAGGGGGTTCTAGCCAAAAACATTCAGTACTTC. This encodes CASSTPGQGVLAKNIQYF.

CDR3 DNA sequence: TGTGCCAGCAGCCGTCAAGGTTTCACCGGGGAGCTGTTTTTT. It is translated as CASSRQGFTGELFF. This rearrangement joins TRBV3-1 (or the pseudogene TRBV3-2) to TRBJ2-2, with unresolved D. Germline V gives CDR1 LGHDT, CDR2 YNNKEL (reference sequence). The CDR3 contains 14 residues. The germline V and J ends were trimmed by 4 bases and 4 bases, with 10 bases remaining between them.

The J gene is TRBJ1-6, the V gene TRBV10-3; weak D call: TRBD1 (6 bases). The V end was cut by 8 bases, the J end by 8 bases, with 10 bases between. The CDR3 is 12 amino acids. CDR1 and CDR2 from the germline V gene are ENHRY and SYGVKD. Here the CDR3 DNA reads TGTGCCATCCGGGACACCGATTCACCCCTCCACTTT. Amino acid sequence: CAIRDTDSPLHF.

This chain links TRBV7-2 with TRBJ1-2; 7 positions agree with TRBD1. Trimming removed 1 base from V and 0 bases from J; junction bases left unmatched: 2. The CDR3 has 15 residues. Germline assignment: CDR1 SGHTA and CDR2 FQGNSA. CDR3 DNA: TGTGCCAGCAGCTTAGACAGGGGCGCTAACTATGGCTACACCTTC. It encodes CASSLDRGANYGYTF.

V is TRBV27 and J is TRBJ2-4; 7 nucleotides agree with TRBD2. Germline CDR1 is MNHEY and CDR2 is SMNVEV (reference sequence). This CDR3 region has 14 residues. Trimming at V came to 5 bases and at J to 9 bases, leaving 10 bases not matched to a gene. CDR3 region: CASSPRTSFGIQYF. The CDR3 region has the DNA TGTGCCAGCAGTCCCAGGACTAGTTTCGGCATTCAGTACTTC.

V usage is TRBV9 and J usage is TRBJ1-1; maybe TRBD1 (5 bases). Germline V lookup: CDR1 SGDLS, CDR2 YYNGEE. Trimming stripped 1 base from V and 6 bases from J, with 16 bases between. This CDR3 is built from 15 residues. The CDR3 sequence: CASSVLGAKVSEAFF. The DNA of the CDR3 is TGTGCCAGCAGCGTACTCGGGGCGAAAGTCTCTGAAGCTTTCTTT.

The chain uses TRBV19 and TRBJ1-6; no clear D. There are 13 residues in the CDR3. The germline V and J ends were trimmed by 8 bases and 0 bases, with 5 bases remaining between them. CDR1 is LNHDA and CDR2 is SQIVND in the germline V gene (reference sequence). CDR3 nucleotides: TGTGCCAGTGGGAACTCCTATAATTCACCCCTCCACTTT. It codes for CASGNSYNSPLHF.

The chain couples TRBV7-2 to TRBJ1-5, with a possible D match to TRBD1 (5 bases). Trimming removed 0 bases at V and 5 bases at J, with 11 bases between. The germline CDR1 and CDR2 sequences are SGHTA and FQGNSA. This CDR3 is built from 15 residues. This CDR3 reads CASSLAAGRDQPQHF. The CDR3 DNA reads as TGTGCCAGCAGCTTAGCGGCAGGGCGGGATCAGCCCCAGCATTTT.

DNA of the CDR3: TGTGCCAGCAGCCCCCCAGCGGGGAACTACGAGCAGTACTTC. It specifies CASSPPAGNYEQYF. The V and J genes are TRBV6-4 and TRBJ2-7, with 7 positions matching TRBD2. Trimming at V came to 6 bases and at J to 3 bases, leaving 8 bases not matched to a gene. The V gene's germline CDR1 is MRHNA and CDR2 SNTAGT. The CDR3 loop spans 14 amino acids.

The chain recombines TRBV18 with TRBJ1-1; D is undetermined. Germline CDR1 reads KGHSH; CDR2 reads LQKENI. The CDR3 contains 15 residues. Trimming pared 0 bases from V and 0 bases from J, leaving 8 bases between. This chain's CDR3 is CASSPPSTMNTEAFF. CDR3 nucleotide sequence: TGTGCCAGCTCACCACCGTCGACAATGAACACTGAAGCTTTCTTT.

V gene TRBV4-3 combines with J gene TRBJ1-4, with D possibly matching TRBD1 (5 bases). V lost 0 bases, J lost 7 bases, and 15 bases lay in between. Germline V gene sequence: CDR1 LGHNA, CDR2 YSLEER. The CDR3 covers 16 residues. As DNA, the CDR3 is TGCGCCAGCAGCCAAGATCGTCGCGGGGGTGCTGAAAAACTGTTTTTT. Translation: CASSQDRRGGAEKLFF.

This chain joins TRBV19 and TRBJ2-4; 12 nucleotides align to TRBD2. Germline CDR1 reads LNHDA; CDR2 reads SQIVND (reference sequence). CDR3 length equals 18 residues. J gave up 0 bases and V 3 bases, and 6 bases lay outside the gene matches. CDR3 DNA sequence: TGTGCCAGTAGTATTAGGACTAGCGGGGACCAAGCCAAAAACATTCAGTACTTC. Translating gives CASSIRTSGDQAKNIQYF.

The CDR3, as DNA: TGTGCCAGCAGTTCCCTCCCGGGCAGGGGGGGCTACGAGCAGTACTTC. Its protein product is CASSSLPGRGGYEQYF. The V gene is TRBV28, the J gene TRBJ2-7; D tentatively fits TRBD1 or TRBD2 (7 bases each). Germline values: CDR1 MDHEN, CDR2 SYDVKM. The germline V and J ends were trimmed by 4 bases and 3 bases, with 19 bases remaining between them. The CDR3 has 16 amino acids.

This chain uses TRBV9 with TRBJ1-2; the D gene is possibly TRBD1 (5 bases). Trimming cost V 0 bases and J 4 bases, with 10 bases left between them. Germline-derived CDR1 and CDR2 are SGDLS and YYNGEE. This CDR3 is 14 amino acids long. The CDR3 region has the DNA TGTGCCAGCAGCGTAGCAGCAGGGCCCTATGGCTACACCTTC. As protein: CASSVAAGPYGYTF.

The rearrangement joins TRBV11-3 to TRBJ1-3; D unclear. This CDR3 region has 15 residues. CDR1 SGHNT and CDR2 YENEEA come from the germline V gene. With 2 bases removed from V and 3 bases from J, the gap between germline ends came to 11 bases. CDR3 residues: CASSLLTGVGNTIYF. For the CDR3, the DNA is TGTGCCAGCAGCTTATTAACTGGGGTTGGAAACACCATATATTTT.